A single T cell receptor beta chain is shown here with its context. These data are taken from a study of blood T cell repertoires in COVID-19. Study-wide context: Some COVID-19 samples were acute and others convalescent; all came from the United States, Italy and Spain. PBMCs, B-cell-depleted T cells, or T cells were the source of the cDNA or gDNA that made up the material.

The V and J ends lost 3 bases and 2 bases, in that order; junction bases with no gene match: 7. This CDR3 has 16 amino acids. In germline, CDR1 is KGHSH, CDR2 LQKENI. Under the authors' procedure: Estimates of nucleated cell counts were drawn from the amplification of reference gene primers. The repertoire was sequenced with immunoSEQ multiplex PCR; TCRdb's copy has only in-frame clones and lacks some. That table is the source of V, J and clone size, and D and trimming were worked out from the DNA. The table has around 250,000 clones, 86% seen once. The clonotype comes from a man aged 40-50 years with active or convalescent COVID-19. Sequencing was done on a sample of peripheral blood. The chain employs TRBV18 and TRBJ2-3; 8 bases are a match to TRBD2. In DNA form, the CDR3 reads TGTGCCAGCTCACCTCGGACTAGCAGCGACACAGATACGCAGTATTTT. This codes for CASSPRTSSDTDTQYF.